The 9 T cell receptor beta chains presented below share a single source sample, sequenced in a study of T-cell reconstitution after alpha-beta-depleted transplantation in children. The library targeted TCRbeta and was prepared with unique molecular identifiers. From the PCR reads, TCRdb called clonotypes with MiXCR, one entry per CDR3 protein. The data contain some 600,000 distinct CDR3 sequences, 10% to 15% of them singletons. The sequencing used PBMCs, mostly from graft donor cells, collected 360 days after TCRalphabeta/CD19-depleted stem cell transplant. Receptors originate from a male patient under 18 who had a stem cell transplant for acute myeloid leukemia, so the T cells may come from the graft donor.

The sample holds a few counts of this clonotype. Written as DNA, the CDR3 is TGTGCCAGCAGTTTTGCCCCAGGGGTCTCTGGAAACACCATATATTTT. Protein: CASSFAPGVSGNTIYF. The rearrangement links TRBV28 to TRBJ1-3; possibly TRBD1 for D (6 bases). Trimming took 3 bases from V and 0 from J, leaving 12 bases between them. The CDR3 length is 16 residues. The germline V gene has CDR1 MDHEN and CDR2 SYDVKM.

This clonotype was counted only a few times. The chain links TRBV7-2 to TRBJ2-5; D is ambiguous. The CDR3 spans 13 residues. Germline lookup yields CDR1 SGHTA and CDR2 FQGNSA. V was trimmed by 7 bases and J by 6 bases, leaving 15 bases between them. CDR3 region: CASTPLLAQTQYF. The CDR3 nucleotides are TGTGCCAGCACCCCCCTGTTGGCTCAGACCCAGTACTTC.

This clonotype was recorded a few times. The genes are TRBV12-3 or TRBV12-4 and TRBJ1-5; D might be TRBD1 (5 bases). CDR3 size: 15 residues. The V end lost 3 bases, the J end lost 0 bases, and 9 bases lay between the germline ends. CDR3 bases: TGTGCCAGCAGTTTCCAGGGTCTTAGCAATCAGCCCCAGCATTTT. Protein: CASSFQGLSNQPQHF.

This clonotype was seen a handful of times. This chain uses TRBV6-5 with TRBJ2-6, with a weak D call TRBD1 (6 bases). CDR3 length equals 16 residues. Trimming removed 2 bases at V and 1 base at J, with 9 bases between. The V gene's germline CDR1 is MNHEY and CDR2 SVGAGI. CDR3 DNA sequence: TGTGCCAGCAGTTACAAGAGGGGGTCTGGGGCCAACGTCCTGACTTTC. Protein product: CASSYKRGSGANVLTF.

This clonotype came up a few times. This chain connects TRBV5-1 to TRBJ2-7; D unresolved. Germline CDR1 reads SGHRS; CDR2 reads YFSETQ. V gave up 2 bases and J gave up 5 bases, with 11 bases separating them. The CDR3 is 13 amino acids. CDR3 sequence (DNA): TGCGCCAGCAGCTTCAACCCTGGGGACGAGCAGTACTTC. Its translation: CASSFNPGDEQYF.

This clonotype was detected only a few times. This chain's CDR3 is CATSRDFGTGLGATQDTQYF. DNA of the CDR3: TGTGCCACCAGCAGAGATTTTGGGACAGGGTTAGGGGCCACGCAAGATACGCAGTATTTT. The rearrangement links TRBV15 to TRBJ2-3; TRBD1 agrees at 9 bases. With 0 bases clipped from V and 5 bases from J, the junction kept 18 bases outside the gene matches. Per the germline V gene, CDR1 is LNHNV and CDR2 is YYDKDF (reference sequence). The CDR3 totals 20 residues.

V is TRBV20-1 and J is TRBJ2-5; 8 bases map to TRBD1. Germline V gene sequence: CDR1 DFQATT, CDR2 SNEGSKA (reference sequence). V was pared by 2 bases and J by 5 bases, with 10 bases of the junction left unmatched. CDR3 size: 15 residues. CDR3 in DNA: TGCAGTGCTAGACCCCGGGCAGGGGGCCTGGAGACCCAGTACTTC. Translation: CSARPRAGGLETQYF.

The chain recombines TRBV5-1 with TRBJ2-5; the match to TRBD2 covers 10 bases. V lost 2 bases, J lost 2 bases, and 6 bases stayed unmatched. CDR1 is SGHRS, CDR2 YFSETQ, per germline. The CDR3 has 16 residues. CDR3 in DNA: TGCGCCAGCAGCTTTGGACTAGCGGAAGCTCAAGAGACCCAGTACTTC. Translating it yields CASSFGLAEAQETQYF.

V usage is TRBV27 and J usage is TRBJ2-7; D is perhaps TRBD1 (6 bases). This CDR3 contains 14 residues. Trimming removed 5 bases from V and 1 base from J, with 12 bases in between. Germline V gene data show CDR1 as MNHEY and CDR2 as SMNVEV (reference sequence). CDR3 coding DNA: TGTGCCAGCAGTCCGCTAGGACAGTCCTACGAGCAGTACTTC. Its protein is CASSPLGQSYEQYF.